This entry describes one T cell receptor beta chain. The PCR used 60 Vbeta and 13 Jbeta primers. Clones were read by immunoSEQ multiplex PCR, and TCRdb kept only the in-frame ones, dropping some. The table includes under 200,000 clones, about 71% detected once. This record comes from a study of cytomegalovirus exposure and HLA in healthy donors. The sequencing sample was made of PBMCs. The receptor's source is a woman aged 40 to 50 in good health and CMV-seropositive.

The DNA for the CDR3 is TGTGCCAGCAGCTTTAGGAGAACACCCCCAAGAGAGCAGTTCTTC. It codes for CASSFRRTPPREQFF. The J gene is TRBJ2-1, the V gene TRBV12-1; the D segment call TRBD2 is taken from the table without a DNA check. TRBV12-1 is a pseudogene locus. The CDR3 contains 15 residues.